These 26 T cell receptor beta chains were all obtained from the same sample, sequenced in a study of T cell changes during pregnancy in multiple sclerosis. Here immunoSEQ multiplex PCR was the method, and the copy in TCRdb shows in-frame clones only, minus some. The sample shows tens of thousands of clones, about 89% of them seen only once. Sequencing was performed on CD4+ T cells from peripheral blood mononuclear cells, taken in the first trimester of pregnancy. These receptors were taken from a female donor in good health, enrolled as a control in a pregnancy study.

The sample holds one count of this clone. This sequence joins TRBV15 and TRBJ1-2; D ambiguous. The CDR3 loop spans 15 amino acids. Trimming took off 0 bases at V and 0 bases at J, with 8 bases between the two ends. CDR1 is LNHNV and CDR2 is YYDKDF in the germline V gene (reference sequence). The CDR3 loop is CATSRERPTNYGYTF. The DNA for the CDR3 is TGTGCCACCAGCAGAGAGCGTCCGACTAACTATGGCTACACCTTC.

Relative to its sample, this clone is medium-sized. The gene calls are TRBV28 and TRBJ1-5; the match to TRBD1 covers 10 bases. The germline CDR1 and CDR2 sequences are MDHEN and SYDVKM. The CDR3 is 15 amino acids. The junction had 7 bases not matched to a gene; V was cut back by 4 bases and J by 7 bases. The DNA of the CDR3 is TGTGCCAGCAGTTGGGCGGGGGACAGGGGCCAGCCCCAGCATTTT. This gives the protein CASSWAGDRGQPQHF.

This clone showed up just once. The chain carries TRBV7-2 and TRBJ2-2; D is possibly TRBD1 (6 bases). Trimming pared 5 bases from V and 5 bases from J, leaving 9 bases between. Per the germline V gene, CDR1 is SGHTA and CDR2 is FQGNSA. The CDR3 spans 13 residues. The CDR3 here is CASSRRGTGELFF. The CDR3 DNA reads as TGTGCCAGCAGCCGAAGGGGGACCGGGGAGCTGTTTTTT.

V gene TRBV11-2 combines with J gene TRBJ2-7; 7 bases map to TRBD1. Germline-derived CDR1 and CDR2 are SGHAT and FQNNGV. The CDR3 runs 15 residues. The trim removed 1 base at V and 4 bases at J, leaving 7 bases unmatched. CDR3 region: CASSLVWQGEYEQYF. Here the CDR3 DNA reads TGTGCCAGCAGCTTAGTCTGGCAGGGGGAATACGAGCAGTACTTC. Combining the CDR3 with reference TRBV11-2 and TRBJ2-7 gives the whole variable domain EAGVAQSPRYKIIEKRQSVAFWCNPISGHATLYWYQQILGQGPKLLIQFQNNGVVDDSQLPKDRFSAERLKGVDSTLKIQPAKLEDSAVYLCASSLVWQGEYEQYFGPGTRLTVT.

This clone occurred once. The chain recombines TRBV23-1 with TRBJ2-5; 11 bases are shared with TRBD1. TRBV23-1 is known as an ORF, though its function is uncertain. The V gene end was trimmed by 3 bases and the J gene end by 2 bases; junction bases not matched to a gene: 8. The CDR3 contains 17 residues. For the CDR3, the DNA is TGCGCCAGCAGTCACCCCCGGGACAGGGGGATTCAAGAGACCCAGTACTTC. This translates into CASSHPRDRGIQETQYF.

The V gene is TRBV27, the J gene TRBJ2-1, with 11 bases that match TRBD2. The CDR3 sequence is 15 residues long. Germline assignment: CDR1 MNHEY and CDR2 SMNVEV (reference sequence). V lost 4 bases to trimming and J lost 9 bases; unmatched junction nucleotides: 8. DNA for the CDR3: TGTGCCAGCAGTTCCCCTAGCGGGAGGCCCGGTGAGCAGTTCTTC. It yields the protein CASSSPSGRPGEQFF.

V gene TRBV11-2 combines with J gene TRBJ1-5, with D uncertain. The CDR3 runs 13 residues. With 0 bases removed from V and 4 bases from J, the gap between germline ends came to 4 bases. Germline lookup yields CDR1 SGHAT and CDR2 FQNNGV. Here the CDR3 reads CASSLDINQPQHF. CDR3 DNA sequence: TGTGCCAGCAGCTTAGATATAAATCAGCCCCAGCATTTT.

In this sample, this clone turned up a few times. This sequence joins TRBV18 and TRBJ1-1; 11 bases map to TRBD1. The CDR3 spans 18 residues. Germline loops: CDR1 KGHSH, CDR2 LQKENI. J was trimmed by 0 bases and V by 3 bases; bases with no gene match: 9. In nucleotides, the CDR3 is TGTGCCAGCTCACCTCCCACGGGACAGGGGGGAATGAACACTGAAGCTTTCTTT. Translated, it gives CASSPPTGQGGMNTEAFF.

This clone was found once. In nucleotides, the CDR3 is TGTGCCAGCAGTAAGACAGGGCCGAGTGGCTACACCTTC. It specifies CASSKTGPSGYTF. The chain has TRBV6-5 and TRBJ1-2; TRBD1 aligns across 7 bases. Trimming took 5 bases from V and 7 from J; bases not matched to a gene: 7. CDR1 MNHEY and CDR2 SVGAGI come from the germline V gene. The CDR3 consists of 13 residues.

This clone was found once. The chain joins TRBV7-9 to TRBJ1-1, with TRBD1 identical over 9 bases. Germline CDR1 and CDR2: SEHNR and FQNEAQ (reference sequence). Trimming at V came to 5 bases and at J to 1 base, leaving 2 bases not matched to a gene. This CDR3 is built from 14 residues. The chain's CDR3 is CASSTTGGNTEAFF. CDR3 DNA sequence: TGTGCCAGCAGCACGACAGGGGGGAACACTGAAGCTTTCTTT.

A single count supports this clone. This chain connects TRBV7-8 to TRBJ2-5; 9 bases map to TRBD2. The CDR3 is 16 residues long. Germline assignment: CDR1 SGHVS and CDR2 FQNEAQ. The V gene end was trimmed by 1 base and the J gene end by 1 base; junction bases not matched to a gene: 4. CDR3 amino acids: CASSLGPSGVQETQYF. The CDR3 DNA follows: TGTGCCAGCAGCTTAGGGCCTAGCGGGGTCCAAGAGACCCAGTACTTC.

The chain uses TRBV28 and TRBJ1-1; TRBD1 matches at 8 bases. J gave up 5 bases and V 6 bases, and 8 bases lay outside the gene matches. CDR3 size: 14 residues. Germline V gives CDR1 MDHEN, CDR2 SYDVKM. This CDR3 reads CASRPNRGSTEAFF. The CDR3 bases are TGTGCCAGCAGGCCCAACAGGGGGTCTACTGAAGCTTTCTTT. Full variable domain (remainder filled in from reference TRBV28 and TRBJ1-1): DVKVTQSSRYLVKRTGEKVFLECVQDMDHENMFWYRQDPGLGLRLIYFSYDVKMKEKGDIPEGYSVSREKKERFSLILESASTNQTSMYLCASRPNRGSTEAFFGQGTRLTVV.

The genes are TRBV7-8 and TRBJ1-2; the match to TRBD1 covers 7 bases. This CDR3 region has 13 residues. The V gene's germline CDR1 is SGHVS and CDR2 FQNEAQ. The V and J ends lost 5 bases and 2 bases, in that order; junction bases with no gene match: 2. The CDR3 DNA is TGTGCCAGCAGCGAGGACAGGAACTATGGCTACACCTTC. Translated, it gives CASSEDRNYGYTF.

The CDR3 DNA is TGTGCCAGCTCACCCACAGGTTTTGAAGCTTTCTTT. This encodes CASSPTGFEAFF. This chain joins TRBV18 and TRBJ1-1; possible D gene TRBD1, 5 bases. The CDR3 extends over 12 amino acids. Per germline, CDR1 KGHSH and CDR2 LQKENI. Deletions cut 3 bases from V and 7 bases from J, with 9 bases between.

CDR3 in amino acids: CASRGTNAWGGGNQETQYF. The CDR3 nucleotides are TGTGCCAGCAGGGGGACCAATGCGTGGGGCGGGGGGAACCAAGAGACCCAGTACTTC. The V and J genes are TRBV4-2 and TRBJ2-5, with 8 bases lining up with TRBD2. Germline trimming cut 6 bases from V and 0 bases from J; bases unmatched to any gene: 18. CDR3 size: 19 residues. Germline CDR1 LGHNA, CDR2 YNFKEQ.

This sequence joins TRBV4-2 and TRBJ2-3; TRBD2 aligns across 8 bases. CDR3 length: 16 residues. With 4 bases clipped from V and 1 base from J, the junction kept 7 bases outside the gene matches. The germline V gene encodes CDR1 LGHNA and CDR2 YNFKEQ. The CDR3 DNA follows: TGTGCCAGCAGCCTTCAAGCGGGAGCCGGCACAGATACGCAGTATTTT. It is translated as CASSLQAGAGTDTQYF.

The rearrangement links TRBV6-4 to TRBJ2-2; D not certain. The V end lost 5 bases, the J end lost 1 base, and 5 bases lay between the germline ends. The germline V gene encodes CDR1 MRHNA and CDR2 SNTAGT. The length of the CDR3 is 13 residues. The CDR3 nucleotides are TGTGCCAGCAGTCCAGGGAACACCGGGGAGCTGTTTTTT. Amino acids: CASSPGNTGELFF.

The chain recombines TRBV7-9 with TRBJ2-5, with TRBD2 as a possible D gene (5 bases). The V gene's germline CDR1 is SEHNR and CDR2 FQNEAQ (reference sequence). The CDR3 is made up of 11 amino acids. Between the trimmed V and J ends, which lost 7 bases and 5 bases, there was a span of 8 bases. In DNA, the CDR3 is TGTGCCAGCACCCCGGGGGAGACCCAGTACTTC. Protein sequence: CASTPGETQYF.

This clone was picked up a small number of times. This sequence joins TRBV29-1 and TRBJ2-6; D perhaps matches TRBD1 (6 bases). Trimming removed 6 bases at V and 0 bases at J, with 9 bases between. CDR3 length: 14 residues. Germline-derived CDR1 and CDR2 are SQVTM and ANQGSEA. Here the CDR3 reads CSVDSSSGANVLTF. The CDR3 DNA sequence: TGCAGCGTGGACAGCAGCTCTGGGGCCAACGTCCTGACTTTC.

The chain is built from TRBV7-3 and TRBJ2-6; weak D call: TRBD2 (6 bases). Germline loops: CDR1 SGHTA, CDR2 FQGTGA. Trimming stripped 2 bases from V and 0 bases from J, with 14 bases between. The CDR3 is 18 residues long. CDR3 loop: CASSLEAGDFSGANVLTF. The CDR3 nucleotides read TGTGCCAGCAGCTTAGAAGCGGGCGATTTCTCTGGGGCCAACGTCCTGACTTTC.

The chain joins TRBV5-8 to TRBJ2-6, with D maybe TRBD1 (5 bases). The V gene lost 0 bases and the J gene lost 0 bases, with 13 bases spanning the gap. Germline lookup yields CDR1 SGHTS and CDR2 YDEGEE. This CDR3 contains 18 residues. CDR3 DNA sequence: TGTGCCAGCAGCTTGGAGACAGACAAGATCTCTGGGGCCAACGTCCTGACTTTC. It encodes CASSLETDKISGANVLTF.

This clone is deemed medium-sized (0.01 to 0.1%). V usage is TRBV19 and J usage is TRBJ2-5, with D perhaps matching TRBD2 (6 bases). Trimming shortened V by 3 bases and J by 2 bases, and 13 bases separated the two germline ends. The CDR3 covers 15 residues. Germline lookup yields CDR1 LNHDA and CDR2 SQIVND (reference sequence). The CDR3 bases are TGTGCCAGTAGTATCCCCGGGACTCTACAAGAGACCCAGTACTTC. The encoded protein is CASSIPGTLQETQYF.

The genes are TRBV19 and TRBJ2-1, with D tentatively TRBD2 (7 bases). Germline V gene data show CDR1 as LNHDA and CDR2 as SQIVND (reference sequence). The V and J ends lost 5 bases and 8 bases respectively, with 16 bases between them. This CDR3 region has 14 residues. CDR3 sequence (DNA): TGTGCCAGTAGTCCCTGGGGGGAGGGGGATGAGCAGTTCTTC. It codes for CASSPWGEGDEQFF. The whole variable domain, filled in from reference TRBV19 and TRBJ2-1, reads DGGITQSPKYLFRKEGQNVTLSCEQNLNHDAMYWYRQDPGQGLRLIYYSQIVNDFQKGDIAEGYSVSREKKESFPLTVTSAQKNPTAFYLCASSPWGEGDEQFFGPGTRLTVL.

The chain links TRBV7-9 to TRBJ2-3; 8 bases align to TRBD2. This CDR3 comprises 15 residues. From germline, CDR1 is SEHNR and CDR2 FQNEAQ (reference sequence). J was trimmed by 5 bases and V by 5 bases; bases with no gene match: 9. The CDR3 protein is CASSPSGRAVDTQYF. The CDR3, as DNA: TGTGCCAGCAGCCCCTCCGGGAGGGCGGTAGATACGCAGTATTTT. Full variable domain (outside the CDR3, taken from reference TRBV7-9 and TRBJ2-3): DTGVSQNPRHKITKRGQNVTFRCDPISEHNRLYWYRQTLGQGPEFLTYFQNEAQLEKSRLLSDRFSAERPKGSFSTLEIQRTEQGDSAMYLCASSPSGRAVDTQYFGPGTRLTVL.

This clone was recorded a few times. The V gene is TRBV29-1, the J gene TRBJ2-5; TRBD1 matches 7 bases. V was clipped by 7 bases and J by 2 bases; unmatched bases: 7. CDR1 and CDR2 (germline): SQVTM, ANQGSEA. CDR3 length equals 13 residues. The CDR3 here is CSARGPRQETQYF. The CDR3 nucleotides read TGCAGCGCTAGGGGGCCGAGACAAGAGACCCAGTACTTC. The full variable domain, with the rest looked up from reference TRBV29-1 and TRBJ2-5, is SAVISQKPSRDICQRGTSLTIQCQVDSQVTMMFWYRQQPGQSLTLIATANQGSEATYESGFVIDKFPISRPNLTFSTLTVSNMSPEDSSIYLCSARGPRQETQYFGPGTRLLVL.

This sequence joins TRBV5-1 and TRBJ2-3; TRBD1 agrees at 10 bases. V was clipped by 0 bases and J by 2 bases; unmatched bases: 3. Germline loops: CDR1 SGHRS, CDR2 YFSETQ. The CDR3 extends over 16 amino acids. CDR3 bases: TGCGCCAGCAGCTTGGGTGGGACAGGGGACACAGATACGCAGTATTTT. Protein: CASSLGGTGDTDTQYF. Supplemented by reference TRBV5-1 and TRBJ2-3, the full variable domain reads KAGVTQTPRYLIKTRGQQVTLSCSPISGHRSVSWYQQTPGQGLQFLFEYFSETQRNKGNFPGRFSGRQFSNSRSEMNVSTLELGDSALYLCASSLGGTGDTDTQYFGPGTRLTVL.